The subject of this entry is one T cell receptor (beta chain). Its antigen remains unknown. The data originate from a study of Ad26.COV2.S vaccination and SARS-CoV-2 variants. Study in general: Donor had been placed in the Ad26.COV2.S arm of the COV1001 trial. Ad26.COV2.S shots went into the muscle once or twice, 56 days apart. Study-wide points: Those who received the vaccine showed greater spike-specific TCR breadth than those given placebo. Post-vaccination spike-specific CD8+ and CD4+ T cell responses reportedly had substantial breadth.

Treatment reported: roughly 19 received Ad26.COV2.S at low or high dose, single or two shots; several received placebo; per-sample allocation not given. All samples were drawn on day 63, counting from the first vaccine or placebo injection. Germline CDR1 SGHKS, CDR2 YYEKEE (reference sequence). The J segment lost 4 bases and the V segment lost 0 bases, leaving 5 bases of the junction unmatched. The CDR3 covers 17 residues. The data were produced by immunoSEQ multiplex PCR, yet TCRdb's version contains in-frame clones alone and is incomplete. The sample yields hundreds of thousands of clones, roughly 90% seen once.

The clonotype originates from a person aged 18-65 years who received the Ad26.COV2.S COVID-19 vaccine or a placebo. The V call is TRBV5-5, the J call TRBJ2-2, with TRBD1 matching 11 bases. This specimen was peripheral blood, taken in a trial of Ad26.COV2.S vaccine versus placebo. The CDR3 reads CASSLGTGGAGTGELFF. CDR3 DNA: TGTGCCAGCAGCTTGGGGACAGGGGGCGCGGGCACCGGGGAGCTGTTTTTT.